Following are 18 T cell receptor beta chains from one sample sequenced in a study of T cell repertoires in cytomegalovirus infection. One entry per CDR3 protein, called by TCRdb with MiXCR from the reads. In the table there are 370,000 or so distinct CDR3 sequences, about 32% of which are singletons. Antigens of these TCRs are unknown. The starting material was cultured PBMCs, obtained from culture after CMV antigen stimulation. The receptors shown here come from a human donor in good health (CMV status not recorded). Some clones in this sample may be carry-over from other donors' samples.

V and J are TRBV4-1 and TRBJ2-7; tentative D call: TRBD2 (5 bases). This CDR3 comprises 14 residues. CDR1 MGHRA and CDR2 YSYEKL come from the germline V gene. The V and J ends lost 4 bases and 4 bases respectively, with 14 bases between them. DNA of the CDR3: TGCGCCAGCAGCCTGAGATTAGCGAGTTACGAGCAGTACTTC. Protein: CASSLRLASYEQYF.

This clonotype turned up a few times. The chain recombines TRBV7-2 with TRBJ2-7, with D hard to call. The germline gives CDR1 SGHTA, CDR2 FQGNSA. The CDR3 spans 13 residues. Trimming shortened V by 3 bases and J by 2 bases, and 8 bases separated the two germline ends. The CDR3 sequence: CASSFVETYEQYF. The CDR3 nucleotides are TGTGCCAGCAGCTTTGTGGAAACCTACGAGCAGTACTTC. Variable domain in full (rest from reference TRBV7-2 and TRBJ2-7): GAGVSQSPSNKVTEKGKDVELRCDPISGHTALYWYRQSLGQGLEFLIYFQGNSAPDKSGLPSDRFSAERTGGSVSTLTIQRTQQEDSAVYLCASSFVETYEQYFGPGTRLTVT.

V usage is TRBV30 and J usage is TRBJ1-4, with D maybe TRBD1 (5 bases). V lost 4 bases and J lost 8, with 8 bases in between. Germline CDR1 and CDR2: GTSNPN and SVGIG (reference sequence). CDR3 length: 11 amino acids. For the CDR3, the DNA is TGTGCCTGGATGGGGGGGGAAAAACTGTTTTTT. It translates to CAWMGGEKLFF. Complete variable domain (other parts from reference TRBV30 and TRBJ1-4): SQTIHQWPATLVQPVGSPLSLECTVEGTSNPNLYWYRQAAGRGLQLLFYSVGIGQISSEVPQNLSASRPQDRQFILSSKKLLLSDSGFYLCAWMGGEKLFFGSGTQLSVL.

V usage is TRBV7-2 and J usage is TRBJ2-1, with 11 bases fitting TRBD2. Germline values: CDR1 SGHTA, CDR2 FQGNSA. With 1 base clipped from V and 2 bases from J, the junction kept 7 bases outside the gene matches. CDR3 length: 18 amino acids. The CDR3 here is CASSLVPSGRPPYNEQFF. The CDR3 bases are TGTGCCAGCAGCTTAGTCCCTAGCGGGAGGCCTCCCTACAATGAGCAGTTCTTC.

The rearrangement joins TRBV5-6 to TRBJ1-1, with D unclear. Germline lookup yields CDR1 SGHDT and CDR2 YYEEEE. The CDR3 is made up of 12 amino acids. V lost 3 bases, J lost 6 bases, and 9 bases lay in between. CDR3 coding DNA: TGTGCCAGCAGCTCCGGGGTCGCTGAAGCTTTCTTT. Translated: CASSSGVAEAFF.

This chain uses TRBV20-1 with TRBJ2-3, with D possibly matching TRBD2 (5 bases). V lost 4 bases to trimming and J lost 2 bases, with 7 bases between them. CDR3 size: 12 residues. Per the germline V gene, CDR1 is DFQATT and CDR2 is SNEGSKA (reference sequence). The CDR3 bases are TGCAGTGCTATTGGACTCACAGATACGCAGTATTTT. This translates into CSAIGLTDTQYF.

This clonotype was observed a handful of times. V usage is TRBV7-2 and J usage is TRBJ2-3; D not resolved. V lost 4 bases, J lost 2 bases, and 7 bases lay in between. Germline CDR1 SGHTA, CDR2 FQGNSA. This CDR3 comprises 13 residues. The CDR3 reads CASSSYTTDTQYF. For the CDR3, the DNA is TGTGCCAGCAGCTCGTACACCACAGATACGCAGTATTTT. The full variable domain, its missing parts supplied by reference TRBV7-2 and TRBJ2-3, is GAGVSQSPSNKVTEKGKDVELRCDPISGHTALYWYRQSLGQGLEFLIYFQGNSAPDKSGLPSDRFSAERTGGSVSTLTIQRTQQEDSAVYLCASSSYTTDTQYFGPGTRLTVL.

This clonotype has only a few counts. J is TRBJ2-7 and V is TRBV5-1; a weak D match, TRBD2 (6 bases). Trimming removed 1 base at V and 0 bases at J, with 11 bases between. Germline values: CDR1 SGHRS, CDR2 YFSETQ. The CDR3 extends over 15 amino acids. CDR3 nucleotide sequence: TGCGCCAGCAGCTTGCGATTCGGGAGCTCCTACGAGCAGTACTTC. It yields the protein CASSLRFGSSYEQYF.

This clonotype was counted only a few times. The junction does not match germline at one end; this may be a read error. This chain links TRBV5-1 with TRBJ1-1; TRBD1 agrees at 9 bases. CDR1 SGHRS and CDR2 YFSETQ come from the germline V gene. The CDR3 covers 14 residues. In DNA, the CDR3 is TGCGCCAGCATCGGACAGGGGTTGAACGCTGAAGCTTTCTTT. This sequence encodes CASIGQGLNAEAFF.

The chain combines TRBV28 with TRBJ2-1; a possible D gene is TRBD2 (6 bases). Trimming removed 3 bases from V and 0 bases from J, with 9 bases in between. Germline CDR1 and CDR2: MDHEN and SYDVKM. This CDR3 is built from 15 residues. For the CDR3, the DNA is TGTGCCAGCAGTTTTGGCGGGACCTCCTACAATGAGCAGTTCTTC. It encodes CASSFGGTSYNEQFF.

The chain joins TRBV19 to TRBJ2-1, with D perhaps being TRBD1 or TRBD2 (5 bases each). Looked up from germline, CDR1 is LNHDA and CDR2 is SQIVND (reference sequence). The V gene lost 4 bases and the J gene lost 8 bases, with 12 bases spanning the gap. The CDR3 sequence is 13 residues long. The CDR3 DNA reads as TGTGCCAGTAGTAAAGTTGAGGGGTATGAGCAGTTCTTC. It translates to CASSKVEGYEQFF.

The chain uses TRBV12-3 or TRBV12-4 and TRBJ1-4, with 7 bases fitting TRBD1. This CDR3 region has 14 residues. Trimming at V came to 6 bases and at J to 5 bases, leaving 6 bases not matched to a gene. CDR3 bases: TGTGCCAGCAGGCGGACAGGCCCGAATGAAAAACTGTTTTTT. It encodes CASRRTGPNEKLFF.

This clonotype has more than one count but fewer than ten. The chain combines TRBV5-1 with TRBJ1-1; D unclear. Germline V gene data show CDR1 as SGHRS and CDR2 as YFSETQ. Trimming stripped 4 bases from V and 0 bases from J, with 7 bases between. This CDR3 contains 13 residues. CDR3 protein: CASSGEMNTEAFF. CDR3 DNA: TGCGCCAGCAGCGGGGAGATGAACACTGAAGCTTTCTTT.

The chain uses TRBV7-9 and TRBJ1-5, with a weak D call TRBD1 (6 bases). This CDR3 is built from 14 residues. Germline assignment: CDR1 SEHNR and CDR2 FQNEAQ (reference sequence). The V gene lost 5 bases and the J gene lost 3 bases, with 11 bases spanning the gap. The CDR3 DNA reads as TGTGCCAGCAGCACCGGACAGTCCAATCAGCCCCAGCATTTT. It yields the protein CASSTGQSNQPQHF.

J is TRBJ2-3 and V is TRBV12-3 or TRBV12-4; D gene unclear. This CDR3 is 14 amino acids long. V lost 5 bases, J lost 3 bases, and 12 bases lay in between. The CDR3 region has the DNA TGTGCCAGCAGTCCGCCGGACCTAACAGATACGCAGTATTTT. It codes for CASSPPDLTDTQYF.

The V and J genes are TRBV6-2 or TRBV6-3 and TRBJ2-3, with D tentatively TRBD2 (6 bases). This CDR3 spans 11 amino acids. The V gene's germline CDR1 is MNHEY and CDR2 SVGEGT. Trimming removed 4 bases from V and 12 bases from J, with 11 bases in between. The CDR3 protein is CASSLGGVQYF. CDR3 sequence (DNA): TGTGCCAGCAGTTTAGGAGGGGTCCAGTATTTT.

The chain uses TRBV15 and TRBJ2-7, with D tentatively TRBD2 (5 bases). V shed 3 bases and J shed 2 bases, with 8 bases lying between them. Germline CDR1 is LNHNV and CDR2 is YYDKDF (reference sequence). The CDR3 totals 13 residues. In DNA, the CDR3 is TGTGCCACCAGCAGCGGGGAAACCTACGAGCAGTACTTC. The encoded protein is CATSSGETYEQYF. The full variable domain, with the rest looked up from reference TRBV15 and TRBJ2-7, is DAMVIQNPRYQVTQFGKPVTLSCSQTLNHNVMYWYQQKSSQAPKLLFHYYDKDFNNEADTPDNFQSRRPNTSFCFLDIRSPGLGDTAMYLCATSSGETYEQYFGPGTRLTVT.

The J gene is TRBJ2-5, the V gene TRBV4-1; D not certain. Germline V gene lookup returns CDR1 MGHRA and CDR2 YSYEKL. Trimming removed 5 bases from V and 2 bases from J, with 12 bases in between. The CDR3 contains 14 residues. The chain's CDR3 is CASSGYVWQETQYF. CDR3 bases: TGCGCCAGCAGCGGTTATGTCTGGCAAGAGACCCAGTACTTC.